The source of this T cell receptor beta chain is a study of T cell repertoires in cytomegalovirus infection. Study-wide background: Matching HLA type, along with CMV infection, was indicated by public TCR beta signatures.

TCRdb passed the reads through MiXCR, listing each CDR3 protein once. The table includes some 600,000 distinct CDR3 sequences, approximately 24% detected once. This clonotype was found a few times. Its target is not known. The CDR3 contains 14 residues. V was shortened by 5 bases and J by 6 bases, with 16 bases between the two germline ends. Study findings and constraints: Within the response measured ex vivo, HLA-C-restricted CMV-specific TCR beta clonotypes were dominant.

Sequencing was carried out using CD8+ T cells from PBMCs. The sequence was obtained from a human donor in good health (CMV status not recorded). Some clones in this sample may be carry-over from other donors' samples. V usage is TRBV12-3 or TRBV12-4 and J usage is TRBJ1-1, with a possible D match to TRBD1 (5 bases). CDR3 amino acids: CASSPPGFRAEAFF. CDR3 bases: TGTGCCAGCAGTCCTCCAGGGTTCAGGGCTGAAGCTTTCTTT.